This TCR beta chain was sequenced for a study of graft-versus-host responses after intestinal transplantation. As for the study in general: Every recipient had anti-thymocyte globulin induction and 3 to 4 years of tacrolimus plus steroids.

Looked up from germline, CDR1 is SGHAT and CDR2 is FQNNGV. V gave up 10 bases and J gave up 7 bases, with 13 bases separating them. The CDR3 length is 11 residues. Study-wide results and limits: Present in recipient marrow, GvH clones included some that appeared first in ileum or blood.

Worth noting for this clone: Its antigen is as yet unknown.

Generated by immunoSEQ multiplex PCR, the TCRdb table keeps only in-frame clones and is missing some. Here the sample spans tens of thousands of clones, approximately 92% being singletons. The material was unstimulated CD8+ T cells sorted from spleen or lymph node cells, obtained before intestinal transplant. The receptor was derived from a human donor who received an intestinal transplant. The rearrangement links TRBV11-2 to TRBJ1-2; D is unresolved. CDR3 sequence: CATGGVLGYTF. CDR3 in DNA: TGTGCCACCGGCGGGGTTCTTGGCTACACCTTC.